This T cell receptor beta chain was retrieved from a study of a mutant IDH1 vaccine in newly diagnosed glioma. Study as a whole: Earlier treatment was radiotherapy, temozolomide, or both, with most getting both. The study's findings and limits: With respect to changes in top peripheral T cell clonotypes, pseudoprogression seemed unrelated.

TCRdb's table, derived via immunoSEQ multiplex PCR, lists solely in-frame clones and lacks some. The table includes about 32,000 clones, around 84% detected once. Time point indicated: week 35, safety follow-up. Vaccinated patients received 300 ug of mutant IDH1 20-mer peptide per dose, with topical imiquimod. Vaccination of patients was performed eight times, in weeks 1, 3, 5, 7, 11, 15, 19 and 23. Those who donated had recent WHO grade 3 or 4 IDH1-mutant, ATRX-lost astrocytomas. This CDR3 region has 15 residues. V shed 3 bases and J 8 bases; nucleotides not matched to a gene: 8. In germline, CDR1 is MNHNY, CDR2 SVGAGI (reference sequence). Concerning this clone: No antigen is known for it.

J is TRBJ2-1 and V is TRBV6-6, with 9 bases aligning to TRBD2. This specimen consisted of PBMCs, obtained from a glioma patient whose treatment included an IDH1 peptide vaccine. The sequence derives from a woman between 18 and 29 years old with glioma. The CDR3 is CASSYWNSGSDEQFF. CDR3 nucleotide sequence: TGTGCCAGCAGTTATTGGAATAGCGGGAGTGATGAGCAGTTCTTC.